One sample yielded the 29 T cell receptor beta chains listed below, sequenced in a study of control samples from healthy donors and cancer patients. The method was immunoSEQ multiplex PCR; TCRdb's version includes in-frame clones alone and lacks a portion of them. The sample contains around 140,000 clones, roughly 90% of which appear only once. The sequenced sample was blood. All receptors come from a young man in good health.

V is TRBV30 and J is TRBJ2-7, with D unclear. V was shortened by 2 bases and J by 1 base, with 6 bases between the two germline ends. Looked up from germline, CDR1 is GTSNPN and CDR2 is SVGIG (reference sequence). This CDR3 is built from 12 residues. Written as DNA, the CDR3 is TGTGCCTGGAGTTTGGGGTCCTACGAGCAGTACTTC. Protein sequence: CAWSLGSYEQYF. The full variable domain, in which reference TRBV30 and TRBJ2-7 provide the parts outside the CDR3, is SQTIHQWPATLVQPVGSPLSLECTVEGTSNPNLYWYRQAAGRGLQLLFYSVGIGQISSEVPQNLSASRPQDRQFILSSKKLLLSDSGFYLCAWSLGSYEQYFGPGTRLTVT.

V is TRBV6-2 or TRBV6-3 and J is TRBJ1-2; possibly TRBD1 for D (5 bases). The CDR3 spans 16 residues. V was clipped by 2 bases and J by 1 base, with 14 bases between them. The germline V gene encodes CDR1 MNHEY and CDR2 SVGEGT. The CDR3 is CASSYLRAGDNYGYTF. The CDR3 DNA reads TGTGCCAGCAGTTACCTCAGGGCCGGGGATAACTATGGCTACACCTTC.

This chain links TRBV4-1 with TRBJ2-1; 8 bases are a match to TRBD2. Germline V gene data show CDR1 as MGHRA and CDR2 as YSYEKL. J gave up 6 bases and V 8 bases, and 15 bases lay outside the gene matches. The CDR3 consists of 16 residues. For the CDR3, the DNA is TGCGCCAGCGCTTACCCGTCGGGGGGGAGGCGCAATGAGCAGTTCTTC. This sequence encodes CASAYPSGGRRNEQFF.

The chain couples TRBV18 to TRBJ2-3, with D hard to call. V shed 3 bases and J shed 6 bases, with 25 bases lying between them. Germline-derived CDR1 and CDR2 are KGHSH and LQKENI. This CDR3 spans 18 amino acids. CDR3 nucleotide sequence: TGTGCCAGCTCACCTCCCGCCACGGGCCCCACCGGCCAGGATACGCAGTATTTT. As protein: CASSPPATGPTGQDTQYF.

The CDR3 here is CASSLVVGNTEAFF. CDR3 in DNA: TGTGCCAGCAGCTTAGTGGTAGGGAACACTGAAGCTTTCTTT. V usage is TRBV7-9 and J usage is TRBJ1-1; D ambiguous. This CDR3 has 14 residues. V dropped 1 base and J dropped 1 base, with 7 bases sitting between them. Germline V lookup: CDR1 SEHNR, CDR2 FQNEAQ (reference sequence).

The V gene is TRBV5-5, the J gene TRBJ2-4, with D possibly matching TRBD2 (6 bases). CDR1 is SGHKS and CDR2 is YYEKEE in the germline V gene (reference sequence). The CDR3 covers 17 residues. V was clipped by 3 bases and J by 2 bases, with 18 bases between them. CDR3 sequence: CASSSEPGLGSKNIQYF. CDR3 in DNA: TGTGCCAGCAGCTCAGAGCCGGGACTCGGTTCCAAAAACATTCAGTACTTC.

The chain couples TRBV29-1 to TRBJ2-1, with 8 bases fitting TRBD1. The CDR3 is made up of 13 amino acids. CDR1 SQVTM and CDR2 ANQGSEA come from the germline V gene. J gave up 6 bases and V 4 bases, and 5 bases lay outside the gene matches. CDR3 nucleotide sequence: TGCAGCGTTGTGATTACAGGGGGCAATGAGCAGTTCTTC. Protein product: CSVVITGGNEQFF.

This clone was observed once. V gene TRBV5-1 combines with J gene TRBJ2-5; TRBD1 matches 7 bases. The junction had 9 bases not matched to a gene; V was cut back by 2 bases and J by 2 bases. CDR1 and CDR2 from the germline V gene are SGHRS and YFSETQ. The CDR3 covers 16 residues. The CDR3 DNA follows: TGCGCCAGCAGCTTTAGACAGGGTGGAGGACAAGAGACCCAGTACTTC. Protein: CASSFRQGGGQETQYF.

This clone was detected only a few times. The rearrangement uses TRBV10-3 and TRBJ2-3, with 13 bases matching TRBD2. The CDR3 is 15 amino acids. The ends lost 5 bases at V and 6 bases at J; junction bases unmatched: 5. CDR1 is ENHRY and CDR2 is SYGVKD in the germline V gene. The CDR3 DNA follows: TGTGCCATCAGTTGGACTAGCGGGGGAGCGGATACGCAGTATTTT. Its translation is CAISWTSGGADTQYF.

V gene TRBV19 combines with J gene TRBJ1-5; D gene uncertain. CDR1 and CDR2 from the germline V gene are LNHDA and SQIVND (reference sequence). The CDR3 is 16 residues long. V lost 6 bases, J lost 4 bases, and 19 bases lay in between. The CDR3 reads CASRTLLRELNQPQHF. The CDR3 DNA reads as TGTGCCAGTAGGACTCTTCTCCGGGAGCTTAATCAGCCCCAGCATTTT.

The chain has TRBV5-5 and TRBJ2-5; no clear D. The germline V gene encodes CDR1 SGHKS and CDR2 YYEKEE (reference sequence). Between the trimmed V and J ends, which lost 0 bases and 3 bases, there was a span of 3 bases. The CDR3 covers 12 residues. CDR3 DNA: TGTGCCAGCAGCTTGGACAAAGAGACCCAGTACTTC. Translated, it gives CASSLDKETQYF.

This clone was seen a single time. The chain is built from TRBV11-2 and TRBJ1-5; 7 positions match TRBD1. Germline values: CDR1 SGHAT, CDR2 FQNNGV. J gave up 3 bases and V 1 base, and 9 bases lay outside the gene matches. This CDR3 has 17 amino acids. The DNA of the CDR3 is TGTGCCAGCAGCTTAGCTCCGGGACAGTCGCCCAATCAGCCCCAGCATTTT. Its protein product is CASSLAPGQSPNQPQHF.

This sequence joins TRBV7-2 and TRBJ1-2, with 9 positions matching TRBD1. CDR3 length equals 16 residues. Trimming took 4 bases from V and 4 from J; bases not matched to a gene: 10. CDR1 and CDR2 from the germline V gene are SGHTA and FQGNSA. The CDR3 region has the DNA TGTGCCAGCAGCTCATACCCCACGACAGGGGGCTATGGCTACACCTTC. Amino acid sequence: CASSSYPTTGGYGYTF. Based on the CDR3 plus reference TRBV7-2 and TRBJ1-2, the full variable domain is GAGVSQSPSNKVTEKGKDVELRCDPISGHTALYWYRQSLGQGLEFLIYFQGNSAPDKSGLPSDRFSAERTGGSVSTLTIQRTQQEDSAVYLCASSSYPTTGGYGYTFGSGTRLTVV.

The count of this clone is one. The rearrangement uses TRBV27 and TRBJ1-1, with D possibly being TRBD1 (5 bases). Germline assignment: CDR1 MNHEY and CDR2 SMNVEV (reference sequence). This CDR3 is 17 amino acids long. Trimming took 5 bases from V and 0 from J, leaving 19 bases between them. CDR3 in amino acids: CASSQTANRYLNTEAFF. In nucleotides, the CDR3 is TGTGCCAGCAGTCAGACAGCGAACCGTTACCTGAACACTGAAGCTTTCTTT.

The rearrangement uses TRBV5-5 and TRBJ2-7; D is perhaps TRBD1 (6 bases). Deletions cut 2 bases from V and 0 bases from J, with 9 bases between. The CDR3 is made up of 14 amino acids. Germline V lookup: CDR1 SGHKS, CDR2 YYEKEE (reference sequence). CDR3 in DNA: TGTGCCAGCAGCTTAGGGACAACCTCCTACGAGCAGTACTTC. As protein: CASSLGTTSYEQYF. Supplemented by reference TRBV5-5 and TRBJ2-7, the full variable domain reads DAGVTQSPTHLIKTRGQQVTLRCSPISGHKSVSWYQQVLGQGPQFIFQYYEKEERGRGNFPDRFSARQFPNYSSELNVNALLLGDSALYLCASSLGTTSYEQYFGPGTRLTVT.

The chain couples TRBV6-5 to TRBJ2-5; 10 bases agree with TRBD1. J was trimmed by 4 bases and V by 6 bases; bases with no gene match: 8. The CDR3 covers 15 residues. Germline V lookup: CDR1 MNHEY, CDR2 SVGAGI. The CDR3, as DNA: TGTGCCAGCAGCAAGGGGACAGGGGATGTAGAGACCCAGTACTTC. Protein product: CASSKGTGDVETQYF.

The chain joins TRBV3-1 (or the pseudogene TRBV3-2) to TRBJ1-1; D gene unclear. Trimming cost V 1 base and J 4 bases, with 7 bases left between them. CDR3 length equals 13 residues. CDR1 LGHDT and CDR2 YNNKEL come from the germline V gene (reference sequence). The chain's CDR3 is CASSQAFSTEAFF. The CDR3 DNA reads TGTGCCAGCAGCCAAGCTTTTAGCACTGAAGCTTTCTTT.

V is TRBV14 and J is TRBJ1-2; TRBD1 might be the D (5 bases). The germline V gene has CDR1 SGHDN and CDR2 FVKESK. With 4 bases removed from V and 0 bases from J, the gap between germline ends came to 12 bases. This CDR3 spans 15 amino acids. The CDR3: CASSPRQFTNYGYTF. The CDR3 DNA sequence: TGTGCCAGCAGCCCACGACAGTTTACTAACTATGGCTACACCTTC.

This chain uses TRBV19 with TRBJ1-1; D call uncertain. Germline CDR1 reads LNHDA; CDR2 reads SQIVND (reference sequence). Trimming pared 1 base from V and 4 bases from J, leaving 19 bases between. The CDR3 is 17 amino acids. This CDR3 reads CASSIVAGRERGTEAFF. The CDR3 DNA is TGTGCCAGTAGTATAGTGGCGGGCAGAGAACGAGGCACTGAAGCTTTCTTT.

V usage is TRBV7-9 and J usage is TRBJ2-1; tentatively, D is TRBD2 (6 bases). Germline CDR1 SEHNR, CDR2 FQNEAQ (reference sequence). Trimming shortened V by 5 bases and J by 0 bases, and 11 bases separated the two germline ends. The CDR3 has 15 amino acids. Here the CDR3 reads CASSLGRGSYNEQFF. In DNA, the CDR3 is TGTGCCAGCAGCCTCGGGCGGGGCTCCTACAATGAGCAGTTCTTC.

The CDR3 DNA follows: TGTGCCACCAGCAGAGGACTTGACAGGGCTGACGGTCAGCCCCAGCATTTT. Encoded protein: CATSRGLDRADGQPQHF. The chain links TRBV15 to TRBJ1-5, with 7 bases matching TRBD1. After removal of 1 base from V and 6 bases from J, the junction contained 12 bases not matched to a gene. The CDR3 has 17 residues. CDR1 and CDR2 (germline): LNHNV, YYDKDF (reference sequence). The full variable domain, rest sourced from reference TRBV15 and TRBJ1-5, is DAMVIQNPRYQVTQFGKPVTLSCSQTLNHNVMYWYQQKSSQAPKLLFHYYDKDFNNEADTPDNFQSRRPNTSFCFLDIRSPGLGDTAMYLCATSRGLDRADGQPQHFGDGTRLSIL.

V is TRBV14 and J is TRBJ1-2; D ambiguous. V dropped 3 bases and J dropped 4 bases, with 24 bases sitting between them. Germline CDR1 is SGHDN and CDR2 is FVKESK. The CDR3 consists of 18 residues. As DNA, the CDR3 is TGTGCCAGCAGCCAGTCCGGACGGAGTTCCGCCGACCTCTATGGCTACACCTTC. Its protein product is CASSQSGRSSADLYGYTF.

The chain recombines TRBV3-1 (or the pseudogene TRBV3-2) with TRBJ2-7, with 16 bases aligning to TRBD2. The CDR3 contains 19 residues. CDR1 and CDR2 (germline): LGHDT, YNNKEL (reference sequence). With 3 bases clipped from V and 3 bases from J, the junction kept 11 bases outside the gene matches. For the CDR3, the DNA is TGTGCCAGCAGCCATCCGGGACTAGCGGGGGGGCCTCACTACTACGAGCAGTACTTC. Its translation: CASSHPGLAGGPHYYEQYF.

The J gene is TRBJ1-1, the V gene TRBV14; TRBD1 matches 7 bases. Germline V gene sequence: CDR1 SGHDN, CDR2 FVKESK. The trim removed 0 bases at V and 6 bases at J, leaving 13 bases unmatched. CDR3 size: 17 residues. The CDR3 loop is CASSQDRGGRGRAEAFF. The CDR3 DNA reads TGTGCCAGCAGCCAAGATCGAGGCGGTAGGGGGCGGGCTGAAGCTTTCTTT.

This clone came up once. The J gene is TRBJ2-3, the V gene TRBV10-3; D tentatively fits TRBD1 or TRBD2 (5 bases each). V was pared by 4 bases and J by 2 bases, with 16 bases between. This CDR3 is built from 16 residues. CDR1 is ENHRY and CDR2 is SYGVKD in the germline V gene. The CDR3 nucleotides are TGTGCCATCAGTGGGAAAGGGGAGATTTTCACAGATACGCAGTATTTT. Amino acids: CAISGKGEIFTDTQYF.

This sequence joins TRBV29-1 and TRBJ2-1, with 8 bases matching TRBD1. Trimming took 8 bases from V and 3 from J; bases not matched to a gene: 6. The CDR3 runs 13 residues. Germline V gene lookup returns CDR1 SQVTM and CDR2 ANQGSEA. The CDR3 DNA reads TGCAGCTTACAGGGGGAACACTACAATGAGCAGTTCTTC. It yields the protein CSLQGEHYNEQFF.

V usage is TRBV7-2 and J usage is TRBJ1-6, with unresolved D. V was shortened by 5 bases and J by 10 bases, with 15 bases between the two germline ends. Germline lookup yields CDR1 SGHTA and CDR2 FQGNSA. The CDR3 covers 14 residues. In nucleotides, the CDR3 is TGTGCCAGCAGCCCACTAGTAAGTGGGTCACCCCTCCACTTT. It encodes CASSPLVSGSPLHF.

The chain employs TRBV9 and TRBJ2-1; D uncertain. The V end was cut by 0 bases, the J end by 2 bases, with 3 bases between. CDR1 and CDR2 from the germline V gene are SGDLS and YYNGEE. This CDR3 contains 13 residues. The CDR3 here is CASSVDAYNEQFF. The CDR3 DNA reads as TGTGCCAGCAGCGTAGATGCCTACAATGAGCAGTTCTTC. The complete variable domain, with remaining parts taken from reference TRBV9 and TRBJ2-1, reads DSGVTQTPKHLITATGQRVTLRCSPRSGDLSVYWYQQSLDQGLQFLIQYYNGEERAKGNILERFSAQQFPDLHSELNLSSLELGDSALYFCASSVDAYNEQFFGPGTRLTVL.

This chain links TRBV25-1 with TRBJ1-1; the D is unclear. Germline-derived CDR1 and CDR2 are MGHDK and SYGVNS. The V end was cut by 4 bases, the J end by 3 bases, with 15 bases between. The CDR3 loop spans 15 amino acids. CDR3 protein: CASSGIGRMYTEAFF. As DNA, the CDR3 is TGTGCCAGCAGTGGGATTGGACGGATGTACACTGAAGCTTTCTTT.